This T cell receptor (beta chain) was captured in a study of T cells after yellow fever vaccination (dated by TCRdb to about 2019). About the investigation overall: Libraries from fractions with low cell numbers were prepared with the SMART-Seq v4 Ultra Low Input RNA kit. To follow T-cell clones before and after both primary and booster YFV17D yellow fever vaccination, bulk TCR alpha and beta repertoires underwent longitudinal sequencing. Two healthy male donors, one aged 18 to 30 and one aged 30 to 40 years, made up the cohort. Blood was drawn at multiple timepoints before and after primary and secondary immunization, with bulk PBMC replicates and cell subsets isolated.

Results and caveats for the whole study, not just this receptor: After the booster, most of the clones that had expanded following primary vaccination were detected again (96% of CD4 and roughly 88% of CD8), which suggests that memory was broadly maintained. Because only a couple of donors were included in the study, the extent to which the findings can be generalized is limited. A small fraction of clonotypes showed up in both the CD4 and CD8 compartments, probably as a result of convergent recombination. Computational filtering was required because FACS-sorted repertoires could contain abundant contaminating clonotypes from the bulk population. Compared with the primary T-cell response, the secondary T-cell response was faster but weaker, reaching its peak on day 5 rather than on day 15.

TCR cDNA was made using 5'RACE template switching, a step that added a universal primer site and unique molecular identifiers. Priming for cDNA synthesis came from both the TCR alpha and TCR beta constant segments. Two PCR steps were used to amplify libraries, with sample barcodes and sequencing adapters being added in the second step. Sequencing of libraries was done on Illumina HiSeq 2500 (2x100 bp) or NovaSeq (2x150 bp). The authors' pipeline ran thus. MIGEC was used to demultiplex reads and collapse the reads into UMI consensus sequences, and MiXCR was used for V(D)J alignment. Vaccine-responding clonotypes were identified with edgeR using replicate PBMC samples, with FDR below 0.01 and a log2 fold change above 5 up to day 15 being required. Bulk clonotypes were assigned CD4 or CD8 identity according to which sequenced CD4 or CD8 repertoire held them at higher abundance. The public reads were reprocessed in TCRdb via fastp at Q25 and MiXCR, keeping in-frame beta chains. CDR3 protein sequences are deduplicated, and each keeps its most common genes and DNA. These V and J calls originate from TCRdb's pipeline instead of the authors' own analysis. Counted in this sample were some 600,000 distinct CDR3 sequences; roughly 17% of them appeared once. The ten most abundant clones make up around 15% of the sample.

Comments on this clonotype: There is no known antigen for this receptor. No much larger clone is present one base from it, and per-base qualities are unavailable.

V has 2 bases trimmed and J has 2 bases trimmed; junction bases matching no gene number 12. The CDR3 contains 18 residues, cysteine and phenylalanine counted. The only DNA kept is the CDR3, 54 bases in frame from the first base. Sequences MNHEY (CDR1) and SVGEGT (CDR2) are obtained from the germline V gene. In light of the paper, this sample's treatment or condition label describes: live attenuated yellow fever vaccine strain. Two biological replicates of bulk PBMCs were collected at each blood-draw timepoint. PBMCs were isolated from peripheral blood using a standard Ficoll-Paque protocol. TriZol was used to extract RNA from bulk PBMCs, from CD4 and CD8 fractions, and from dextramer-positive and dextramer-negative fractions.

The sequence was collected from a man younger than 30 who received the YFV17D yellow fever vaccine. In this chain, TRBV6-2 or TRBV6-3 is recombined with TRBJ2-1, with 7 bases aligning to TRBD2. This specimen was PBMCs, taken around 5 days after the first yellow fever vaccination. The CDR3 has the sequence CASSYTLRLAQTYNEQFF. The DNA sequence is as follows: TGTGCCAGCAGTTACACGTTAAGACTAGCTCAAACCTACAATGAGCAGTTCTTC.